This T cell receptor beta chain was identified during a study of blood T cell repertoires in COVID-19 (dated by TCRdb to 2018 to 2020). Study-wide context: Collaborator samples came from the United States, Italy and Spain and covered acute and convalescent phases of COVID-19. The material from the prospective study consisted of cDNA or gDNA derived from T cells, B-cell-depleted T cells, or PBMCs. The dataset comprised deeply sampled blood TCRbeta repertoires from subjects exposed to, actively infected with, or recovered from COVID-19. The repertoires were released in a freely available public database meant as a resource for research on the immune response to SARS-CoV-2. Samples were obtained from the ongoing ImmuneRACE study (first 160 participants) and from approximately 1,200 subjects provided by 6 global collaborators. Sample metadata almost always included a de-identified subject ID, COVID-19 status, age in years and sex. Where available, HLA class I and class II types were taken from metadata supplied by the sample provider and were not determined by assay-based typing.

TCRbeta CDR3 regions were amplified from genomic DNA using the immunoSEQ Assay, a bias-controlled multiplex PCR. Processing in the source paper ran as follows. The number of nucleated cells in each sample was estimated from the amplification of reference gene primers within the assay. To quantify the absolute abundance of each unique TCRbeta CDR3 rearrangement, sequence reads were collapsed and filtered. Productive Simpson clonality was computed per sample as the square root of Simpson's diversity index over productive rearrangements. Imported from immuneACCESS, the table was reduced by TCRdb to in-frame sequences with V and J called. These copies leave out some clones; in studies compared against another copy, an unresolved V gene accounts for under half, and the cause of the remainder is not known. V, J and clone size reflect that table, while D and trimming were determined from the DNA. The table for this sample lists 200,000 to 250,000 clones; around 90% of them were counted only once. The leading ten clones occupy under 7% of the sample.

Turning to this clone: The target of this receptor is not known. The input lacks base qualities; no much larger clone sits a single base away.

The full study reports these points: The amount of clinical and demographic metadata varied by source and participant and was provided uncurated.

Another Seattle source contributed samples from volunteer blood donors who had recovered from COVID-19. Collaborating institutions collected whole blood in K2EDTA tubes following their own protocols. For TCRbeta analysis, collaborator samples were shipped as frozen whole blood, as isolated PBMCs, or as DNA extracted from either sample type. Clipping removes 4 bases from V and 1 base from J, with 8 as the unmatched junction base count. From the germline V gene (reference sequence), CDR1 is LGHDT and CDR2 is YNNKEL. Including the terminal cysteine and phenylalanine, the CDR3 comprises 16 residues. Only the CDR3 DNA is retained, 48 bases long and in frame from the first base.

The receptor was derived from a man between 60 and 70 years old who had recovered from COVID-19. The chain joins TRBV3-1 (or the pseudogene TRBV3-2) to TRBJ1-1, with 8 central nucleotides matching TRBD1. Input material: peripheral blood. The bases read TGTGCCAGCAGCCGATCCTTTGACAGGGGGAACACTGAAGCTTTCTTT. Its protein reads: CASSRSFDRGNTEAFF.